This passage covers 21 T cell receptor beta chains from one sample sequenced in a study of human T cells and chemical hapten exposure. In TCRdb, the 5' RACE reads were re-called with MiXCR into one record per CDR3 protein. The data contain about 140,000 distinct CDR3 sequences, approximately 4% of them singletons. Unfractionated whole blood was the source of the extracted total RNA. The receptors were gathered from a female donor in good health.

This clonotype has a count of ten or more. The chain recombines TRBV20-1 with TRBJ1-1; D is unresolved. The CDR3 sequence is 14 residues long. The germline CDR1 and CDR2 sequences are DFQATT and SNEGSKA (reference sequence). V lost 3 bases and J 9 bases, leaving 20 bases between the germline ends. In DNA form, the CDR3 reads TGCAGTGCTAGGAGGAGGGTCTCTTCGGGGAAAGCTTTCTTT. Translating it yields CSARRRVSSGKAFF.

This clonotype has ten or more counts. The rearrangement joins TRBV7-9 to TRBJ2-3; D is ambiguous. Germline V gives CDR1 SEHNR, CDR2 FQNEAQ (reference sequence). Trimming cost V 4 bases and J 10 bases, with 12 bases left between them. This CDR3 contains 12 residues. For the CDR3, the DNA is TGTGCCAGCAGCTCCATCTCCAGCTCGCAGTATTTT. Its translation: CASSSISSSQYF.

This clonotype appeared a few times. V usage is TRBV19 and J usage is TRBJ1-5; no reliable D call. The germline CDR1 and CDR2 sequences are LNHDA and SQIVND (reference sequence). The CDR3 consists of 12 residues. V dropped 5 bases and J dropped 9 bases, with 11 bases sitting between them. CDR3 sequence: CASSVAGMPQHF. The CDR3 coding sequence is TGTGCCAGTAGTGTCGCCGGAATGCCCCAGCATTTT.

This clonotype has a handful of counts. The chain links TRBV5-1 to TRBJ2-7; D ambiguous. Germline V gives CDR1 SGHRS, CDR2 YFSETQ. The CDR3 is 14 amino acids. V shed 2 bases and J shed 3 bases, with 12 bases lying between them. The CDR3 coding sequence is TGCGCCAGCAGCTTCTGCGGCCCTGACTACGAGCAGTACTTC. This sequence encodes CASSFCGPDYEQYF. Filled out from reference TRBV5-1 and TRBJ2-7, the complete variable domain reads KAGVTQTPRYLIKTRGQQVTLSCSPISGHRSVSWYQQTPGQGLQFLFEYFSETQRNKGNFPGRFSGRQFSNSRSEMNVSTLELGDSALYLCASSFCGPDYEQYFGPGTRLTVT.

The chain uses TRBV14 and TRBJ2-3, with D possibly matching TRBD1 (6 bases). The CDR3 extends over 16 amino acids. Germline V lookup: CDR1 SGHDN, CDR2 FVKESK. V lost 0 bases and J lost 4, with 14 bases in between. The CDR3 loop is CASSQDIGGSADTQYF. DNA for the CDR3: TGTGCCAGCAGCCAAGATATAGGGGGAAGCGCAGATACGCAGTATTTT.

This clonotype has ten or more counts. The chain combines TRBV7-9 with TRBJ1-2; 8 nucleotides match TRBD1. Germline V gives CDR1 SEHNR, CDR2 FQNEAQ (reference sequence). Losses at the gene ends were 1 base for V and 4 bases for J; bases not matched to a gene: 14. The length of the CDR3 is 18 residues. The CDR3 DNA reads TGTGCCAGCAGCTTAGGACGGGGAAGTCCGACAGGGGCCTATGGCTACACCTTC. It yields the protein CASSLGRGSPTGAYGYTF.

This clonotype was seen repeatedly, ten times or more. V gene TRBV12-3 or TRBV12-4 combines with J gene TRBJ2-7; TRBD1 matches 7 bases. V shed 5 bases, J shed 3 bases, and the junction held 7 bases outside the gene matches. The CDR3 has 14 amino acids. Here the CDR3 DNA reads TGTGCCAGCAGTCGATACCGGGACAGCTACGAGCAGTACTTC. Protein: CASSRYRDSYEQYF.

This CDR3 is CSVRTGGRFSEQYF. The DNA of the CDR3 is TGCAGCGTTCGGACAGGGGGCCGGTTCTCCGAGCAGTACTTC. The chain combines TRBV29-1 with TRBJ2-7; the match to TRBD1 covers 11 bases. CDR1 and CDR2 from the germline V gene are SQVTM and ANQGSEA. This CDR3 region has 14 residues. Trimming at V came to 5 bases and at J to 6 bases, leaving 9 bases not matched to a gene.

Many counts were recorded for this clonotype. This sequence joins TRBV4-2 and TRBJ2-3; D gene unclear. The CDR3 totals 13 residues. Germline loops: CDR1 LGHNA, CDR2 YNFKEQ. The ends were cut back, 4 bases at V and 6 bases at J, with 11 bases in the middle. CDR3 sequence: CASSPEVTDTQYF. The DNA of the CDR3 is TGTGCCAGCAGCCCTGAAGTCACGGATACGCAGTATTTT.

This clonotype was counted at least ten times. The genes are TRBV28 and TRBJ1-2; D is undetermined. Trimming took 5 bases from V and 5 from J, leaving 15 bases between them. Germline loops: CDR1 MDHEN, CDR2 SYDVKM. CDR3 size: 14 residues. The CDR3 bases are TGTGCCAGCAGTACCGTCCCCGTTTCTTATGGCTACACCTTC. Translation gives CASSTVPVSYGYTF.

This clonotype was seen repeatedly, ten times or more. This chain uses TRBV6-1 with TRBJ2-1, with D possibly TRBD2 on 6 matching bases. Trimming removed 3 bases at V and 0 bases at J, with 12 bases between. The CDR3 runs to 16 residues. Germline V gene sequence: CDR1 MNHNS, CDR2 SASEGT. This CDR3 is CASSERMGGSYNEQFF. CDR3 nucleotide sequence: TGTGCCAGCAGTGAGCGGATGGGGGGCTCCTACAATGAGCAGTTCTTC.

This clonotype was observed at least ten times. The chain uses TRBV12-3 or TRBV12-4 and TRBJ1-2; 9 bases are a match to TRBD1. The CDR3 loop spans 14 amino acids. V was pared by 5 bases and J by 7 bases, with 8 bases of the junction left unmatched. CDR3 region: CASSRDRVFSGYTF. Here the CDR3 DNA reads TGTGCCAGCAGTCGGGACAGGGTATTTTCTGGCTACACCTTC.

The sample holds many counts of this clonotype. The chain employs TRBV4-2 and TRBJ1-1; D remains ambiguous. The CDR3 loop spans 13 amino acids. The germline V gene has CDR1 LGHNA and CDR2 YNFKEQ. V dropped 0 bases and J dropped 5 bases, with 7 bases sitting between them. DNA of the CDR3: TGTGCCAGCAGCCAAGATTGGGGAACTGAAGCTTTCTTT. Translated, it gives CASSQDWGTEAFF.

This clonotype has ten or more counts. The chain combines TRBV14 with TRBJ1-1; no clear D. Trimming took off 0 bases at V and 3 bases at J, with 14 bases between the two ends. The CDR3 is made up of 16 amino acids. The germline gives CDR1 SGHDN, CDR2 FVKESK. DNA for the CDR3: TGTGCCAGCAGCCAAGAAGCGATCCGTTTGCACACTGAAGCTTTCTTT. Its translation: CASSQEAIRLHTEAFF.

This clonotype was seen repeatedly, ten times or more. This chain links TRBV12-3 or TRBV12-4 with TRBJ2-5; D perhaps matches TRBD1 (5 bases). V dropped 2 bases and J dropped 3 bases, with 10 bases sitting between them. CDR3 length: 14 amino acids. The CDR3 is CASSLMNRKETQYF. As DNA, the CDR3 is TGTGCCAGCAGTTTAATGAACAGGAAAGAGACCCAGTACTTC.

In its sample, this clonotype was seen many times. The chain combines TRBV6-5 with TRBJ1-1, with D tentatively TRBD1 (5 bases). The CDR3 spans 14 residues. Germline V lookup: CDR1 MNHEY, CDR2 SVGAGI. V was shortened by 8 bases and J by 0 bases, with 13 bases between the two germline ends. The CDR3 reads CASQVAGLNTEAFF. DNA of the CDR3: TGTGCCAGCCAAGTGGCAGGGTTGAACACTGAAGCTTTCTTT.

The CDR3: CASSPVLGNTEAFF. In DNA, the CDR3 is TGTGCCAGCTCACCCGTCTTAGGTAACACTGAAGCTTTCTTT. The J gene is TRBJ1-1, the V gene TRBV18; D ambiguous. Germline loops: CDR1 KGHSH, CDR2 LQKENI. The V end lost 3 bases, the J end lost 2 bases, and 10 bases lay between the germline ends. This CDR3 has 14 residues.

This clonotype showed up just a few times. The chain links TRBV12-3 or TRBV12-4 to TRBJ1-4; possible D gene TRBD1, 5 bases. V was clipped by 6 bases and J by 14 bases, with 25 bases between them. The CDR3 has 15 amino acids. CDR3 coding DNA: TGTGCCAGCAGACCCGGGACGGAGCGCGTCGGCCAGCTGTTTTTT. Translation gives CASRPGTERVGQLFF.

This clonotype was detected many times. The chain combines TRBV9 with TRBJ1-3; D is unclear. Germline lookup yields CDR1 SGDLS and CDR2 YYNGEE. V lost 0 bases and J lost 0, with 10 bases in between. The CDR3 runs to 16 residues. This CDR3 is CASSVGPRNSGNTIYF. In nucleotides, the CDR3 is TGTGCCAGCAGCGTAGGTCCCCGGAACTCTGGAAACACCATATATTTT.

This clonotype occurred many times. CDR3 loop: CASSPGDFTYEQYF. CDR3 nucleotide sequence: TGCGCCAGCAGCCCCGGGGATTTCACCTACGAGCAGTACTTC. The chain carries TRBV5-1 and TRBJ2-7; TRBD2 is a possible D gene (5 bases). The germline V and J ends were trimmed by 4 bases and 2 bases, with 13 bases remaining between them. CDR1 and CDR2 from the germline V gene are SGHRS and YFSETQ. The CDR3 totals 14 residues. Filled out from reference TRBV5-1 and TRBJ2-7, the complete variable domain reads KAGVTQTPRYLIKTRGQQVTLSCSPISGHRSVSWYQQTPGQGLQFLFEYFSETQRNKGNFPGRFSGRQFSNSRSEMNVSTLELGDSALYLCASSPGDFTYEQYFGPGTRLTVT.

This clonotype was observed many times. The genes are TRBV10-3 and TRBJ2-6; D is tentatively TRBD1 or TRBD2 (5 bases each). This CDR3 has 17 residues. Germline V gives CDR1 ENHRY, CDR2 SYGVKD. Trimming cost V 9 bases and J 5 bases, with 23 bases left between them. CDR3 protein: CAISSKAGGQRANVLTF. CDR3 nucleotides: TGTGCCATATCGTCGAAGGCTGGGGGTCAGAGGGCCAACGTCCTGACTTTC.